The sample holds a few counts of the clone carrying this T cell receptor beta chain. These data belong to a study of blood T cell repertoires in COVID-19. Background on the study: Researchers got acute and convalescent COVID-19 samples from the United States, Italy and Spain.

TCRdb keeps only in-frame clones here, not all; method: immunoSEQ multiplex PCR. The repertoire holds some 390,000 clones, with 85% to 90% as singletons. Material for sequencing was PBMCs or T cells enriched from blood (not recorded which). The receptor's source is a man aged 30 to 45 who had recovered from COVID-19.

CDR3 residues: CASSTGATGELFF. DNA of the CDR3: TGTGCCAGCTCTACAGGGGCGACCGGGGAGCTGTTTTTT. The V and J genes are TRBV18 and TRBJ2-2, with 7 bases that match TRBD1. Germline assignment: CDR1 KGHSH and CDR2 LQKENI. This CDR3 comprises 13 residues. V lost 6 bases and J lost 5; bases outside the gene matches: 3.